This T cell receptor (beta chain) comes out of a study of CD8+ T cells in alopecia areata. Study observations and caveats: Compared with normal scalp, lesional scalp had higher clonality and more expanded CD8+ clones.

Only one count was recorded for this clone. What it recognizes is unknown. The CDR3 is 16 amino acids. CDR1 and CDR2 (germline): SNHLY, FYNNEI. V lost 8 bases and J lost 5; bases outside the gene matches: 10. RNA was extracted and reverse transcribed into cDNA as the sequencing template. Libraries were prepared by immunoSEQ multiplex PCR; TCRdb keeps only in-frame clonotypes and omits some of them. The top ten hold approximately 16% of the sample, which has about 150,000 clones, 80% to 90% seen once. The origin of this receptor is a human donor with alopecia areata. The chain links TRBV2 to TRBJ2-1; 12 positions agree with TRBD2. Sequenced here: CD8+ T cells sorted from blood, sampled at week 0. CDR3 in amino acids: CASLLAGGLQNNEQFF. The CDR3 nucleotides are TGTGCCAGCCTCCTAGCGGGGGGGCTCCAAAACAATGAGCAGTTCTTC.